The rows below give T cell receptor beta chains drawn from one sample of a study of T cell repertoires in cytomegalovirus infection. TCRdb redid the calling of the reads with MiXCR, one entry per CDR3 protein. The data show some 680,000 distinct CDR3 sequences, 35% to 45% seen once. The sequencing sample was made of PBMCs. The receptor source for this set is a human donor in good health (CMV status not recorded). Some clones in this sample may be carry-over from other donors' samples. CDR3s include the opening cysteine and the closing phenylalanine or tryptophan. A D gene is named only where the DNA matches it firmly. Size values are once, few and many counts, or a class for expanded clones, and some rows have none.

j_call: TRBJ1-2; clone_size: few; v_call: TRBV20-1; d_call: NA; cdr3_aa: CSARLTDNYGYTF; cdr3_nt: TGCAGTGCTAGACTAACAGATAACTATGGCTACACCTTC
j_call: TRBJ1-2; clone_size: NA; v_call: TRBV7-9; d_call: TRBD1; cdr3_aa: CASSFRMLTGAYGYTF; cdr3_nt: TGTGCCAGCAGCTTCCGTATGCTGACAGGGGCCTATGGCTACACCTTC
j_call: TRBJ2-7; clone_size: NA; v_call: TRBV7-9; d_call: TRBD2; cdr3_aa: CASSLKTSGWISYEQYF; cdr3_nt: TGTGCCAGCAGCCTCAAGACTAGCGGGTGGATCTCCTACGAGCAGTACTTC
j_call: TRBJ2-1; clone_size: many; v_call: TRBV7-2; d_call: NA; cdr3_aa: CASSLAGTPDNEQFF; cdr3_nt: TGTGCCAGCAGCTTAGCAGGGACCCCTGACAATGAGCAGTTCTTC
j_call: TRBJ2-1; clone_size: few; v_call: TRBV7-8; d_call: TRBD2; cdr3_aa: CASSLDPAGVVGAYNEQFF; cdr3_nt: TGTGCCAGCAGCTTAGACCCAGCGGGAGTGGTCGGGGCCTACAATGAGCAGTTCTTC
j_call: TRBJ1-5; clone_size: once; v_call: TRBV28; d_call: NA; cdr3_aa: CASSLGNLRQPQHF; cdr3_nt: TGTGCCAGCAGTTTGGGGAATCTGCGGCAGCCCCAGCATTTT
j_call: TRBJ2-1; clone_size: NA; v_call: TRBV28; d_call: NA; cdr3_aa: CASSPGGRGNNEQFF; cdr3_nt: TGTGCCAGCAGTCCTGGGGGGAGGGGGAACAATGAGCAGTTCTTC
j_call: TRBJ2-1; clone_size: NA; v_call: TRBV29-1; d_call: NA; cdr3_aa: CSVESYNEQFF; cdr3_nt: TGCAGCGTTGAGTCTTACAATGAGCAGTTCTTC
j_call: TRBJ2-1; clone_size: NA; v_call: TRBV5-4; d_call: NA; cdr3_aa: CASSYTGLNEQFF; cdr3_nt: TGTGCCAGCAGCTATACAGGGCTCAATGAGCAGTTCTTC
j_call: TRBJ1-1; clone_size: NA; v_call: TRBV28; d_call: NA; cdr3_aa: CASNGAGTTEAFF; cdr3_nt: TGTGCCAGCAACGGGGCAGGGACCACTGAAGCTTTCTTT
j_call: TRBJ1-5; clone_size: NA; v_call: TRBV12-3/TRBV12-4; d_call: TRBD1; cdr3_aa: CASSSNRDRDNQPQHF; cdr3_nt: TGTGCCAGCAGTTCCAATCGGGACAGGGATAATCAGCCCCAGCATTTT
j_call: TRBJ1-1; clone_size: many; v_call: TRBV10-3; d_call: NA; cdr3_aa: CAISESLPGVNTEAFF; cdr3_nt: TGTGCCATCAGTGAGTCGCTGCCAGGGGTGAACACTGAAGCTTTCTTT
j_call: TRBJ2-5; clone_size: few; v_call: TRBV3-1; d_call: NA; cdr3_aa: CASSQVGGGPQYF; cdr3_nt: TGTGCCAGCAGCCAAGTTGGGGGAGGTCCCCAGTACTTC
j_call: TRBJ1-6; clone_size: few; v_call: TRBV28; d_call: TRBD1; cdr3_aa: CASSLGATGVGPYNSPLHF; cdr3_nt: TGTGCCAGCAGTTTAGGGGCGACAGGGGTAGGGCCCTATAATTCACCCCTCCACTTT
j_call: TRBJ1-2; clone_size: NA; v_call: TRBV28; d_call: NA; cdr3_aa: CASSLGGEPYGYTF; cdr3_nt: TGTGCCAGCAGCCTCGGGGGGGAGCCCTATGGCTACACCTTC
j_call: TRBJ1-4; clone_size: NA; v_call: TRBV7-9; d_call: TRBD1; cdr3_aa: CASRGTAKEGSINEKLFF; cdr3_nt: TGTGCCAGCAGGGGGACAGCAAAGGAGGGGTCAATTAATGAAAAACTGTTTTTT
j_call: TRBJ2-6; clone_size: many; v_call: TRBV7-2; d_call: NA; cdr3_aa: CASASSSGANVLTF; cdr3_nt: TGTGCCAGCGCTAGTTCCTCTGGGGCCAACGTCCTGACTTTC
j_call: TRBJ2-6; clone_size: NA; v_call: TRBV27; d_call: TRBD1; cdr3_aa: CASSLRTGGSGANVLTF; cdr3_nt: TGTGCCAGCAGTCTTCGGACAGGGGGCTCTGGGGCCAACGTCCTGACTTTC
j_call: TRBJ2-1; clone_size: NA; v_call: TRBV12-3/TRBV12-4; d_call: TRBD1; cdr3_aa: CASIPGQTYNEQFF; cdr3_nt: TGTGCCAGCATCCCGGGACAGACCTACAATGAGCAGTTCTTC
j_call: TRBJ1-5; clone_size: NA; v_call: TRBV6-2/TRBV6-3; d_call: NA; cdr3_aa: CASTGYHQPQHF; cdr3_nt: TGTGCCAGCACAGGGTATCATCAGCCCCAGCATTTT
j_call: TRBJ2-2; clone_size: NA; v_call: TRBV7-6; d_call: TRBD2; cdr3_aa: CASSPVAGLNTGELFW; cdr3_nt: TGTGCCAGCAGCCCCGTAGCGGGGCTGAACACCGGGGAGCTGTTTTGG
j_call: TRBJ1-5; clone_size: NA; v_call: TRBV19; d_call: NA; cdr3_aa: CASSPLTGSNQPQHF; cdr3_nt: TGTGCCAGTAGCCCTTTGACGGGTAGCAATCAGCCCCAGCATTTT
j_call: TRBJ2-5; clone_size: NA; v_call: TRBV2; d_call: NA; cdr3_aa: CASTQSGPRETQYF; cdr3_nt: TGTGCCAGCACCCAGTCTGGTCCTCGGGAGACCCAGTACTTC
j_call: TRBJ1-1; clone_size: few; v_call: TRBV5-1; d_call: NA; cdr3_aa: CASSLDNRMNTEAFF; cdr3_nt: TGCGCCAGCAGCTTGGATAACAGGATGAACACTGAAGCTTTCTTT
j_call: TRBJ1-1; clone_size: NA; v_call: TRBV11-2; d_call: NA; cdr3_aa: CSSSFGQGTPEAFF; cdr3_nt: TGTTCCAGCAGCTTTGGTCAGGGGACCCCTGAAGCTTTCTTT
j_call: TRBJ2-7; clone_size: NA; v_call: TRBV4-1; d_call: NA; cdr3_aa: CASSSVVGNYEQYF; cdr3_nt: TGCGCCAGCAGCTCAGTTGTGGGAAACTACGAGCAGTACTTC
j_call: TRBJ1-4; clone_size: NA; v_call: TRBV20-1; d_call: NA; cdr3_aa: CSAISGQTNEKLFF; cdr3_nt: TGCAGTGCAATTTCAGGGCAAACTAATGAAAAACTGTTTTTT
j_call: TRBJ1-2; clone_size: many; v_call: TRBV7-2; d_call: TRBD1; cdr3_aa: CASSLKGQGATGYTF; cdr3_nt: TGTGCCAGCAGCTTAAAGGGACAGGGGGCGACCGGCTACACCTTC
j_call: TRBJ2-7; clone_size: NA; v_call: TRBV7-8; d_call: TRBD1; cdr3_aa: CASSRSGQVSYEQYF; cdr3_nt: TGTGCCAGCAGCCGAAGCGGACAGGTCTCCTACGAGCAGTACTTC
j_call: TRBJ1-3; clone_size: few; v_call: TRBV10-3; d_call: NA; cdr3_aa: CAISAIGLGNTIYF; cdr3_nt: TGTGCCATCAGTGCAATCGGTTTAGGAAACACCATATATTTT
j_call: TRBJ1-6; clone_size: few; v_call: TRBV25-1; d_call: TRBD1; cdr3_aa: CASSELGGTGDSPLHF; cdr3_nt: TGTGCCAGCAGTGAATTAGGGGGGACAGGGGACTCACCCCTCCACTTT
j_call: TRBJ1-5; clone_size: NA; v_call: TRBV5-6; d_call: NA; cdr3_aa: CASTSWRESNQPQHF; cdr3_nt: TGTGCCAGCACCAGTTGGCGCGAGAGCAATCAGCCCCAGCATTTT
j_call: TRBJ2-1; clone_size: NA; v_call: TRBV6-5; d_call: TRBD2; cdr3_aa: CASSYFLAGDALGGYNQQFF; cdr3_nt: TGTGCCAGCAGTTACTTTCTAGCGGGAGACGCACTGGGGGGCTACAATCAGCAGTTCTTC
j_call: TRBJ1-4; clone_size: NA; v_call: TRBV29-1; d_call: TRBD1; cdr3_aa: CSVRYTGTVEKLFF; cdr3_nt: TGCAGCGTGCGGTATACCGGGACAGTCGAAAAACTGTTTTTT
j_call: TRBJ1-5; clone_size: few; v_call: TRBV7-8; d_call: NA; cdr3_aa: CASSLAGGYNQPQHF; cdr3_nt: TGTGCCAGCAGCTTAGCCGGGGGCTACAATCAGCCCCAGCATTTT
j_call: TRBJ1-2; clone_size: NA; v_call: TRBV30; d_call: NA; cdr3_aa: CAWSVPWTHYGYTF; cdr3_nt: TGTGCCTGGAGTGTACCGTGGACCCACTATGGCTACACCTTC
j_call: TRBJ2-7; clone_size: NA; v_call: TRBV7-9; d_call: NA; cdr3_aa: CASSSDRGLAYEQYF; cdr3_nt: TGTGCCAGCAGCTCCGACCGGGGGCTCGCCTACGAGCAGTACTTC
j_call: TRBJ1-1; clone_size: NA; v_call: TRBV7-4; d_call: TRBD1; cdr3_aa: CASSPTRDRGQEDTEAFF; cdr3_nt: TGTGCCAGCAGCCCAACCCGGGACAGGGGGCAGGAGGACACTGAAGCTTTCTTT
j_call: TRBJ2-5; clone_size: NA; v_call: TRBV20-1; d_call: NA; cdr3_aa: CSATGTEGGETQYF; cdr3_nt: TGCAGTGCCACAGGGACTGAGGGAGGAGAGACCCAGTACTTC
j_call: TRBJ2-4; clone_size: few; v_call: TRBV6-1; d_call: NA; cdr3_aa: CASSFFTGLSFIQYF; cdr3_nt: TGTGCCAGCAGTTTTTTTACAGGGCTGTCTTTCATTCAGTACTTC
j_call: TRBJ1-5; clone_size: NA; v_call: TRBV4-2; d_call: TRBD1; cdr3_aa: CASSQRGQLGNQPQHF; cdr3_nt: TGTGCCAGCAGCCAGAGGGGACAGTTGGGTAATCAGCCCCAGCATTTT
j_call: TRBJ2-7; clone_size: NA; v_call: TRBV27; d_call: NA; cdr3_aa: CASSFSPGLGIYEQYF; cdr3_nt: TGTGCCAGCAGTTTTTCGCCGGGACTGGGGATCTACGAGCAGTACTTC
j_call: TRBJ2-1; clone_size: few; v_call: TRBV5-4; d_call: NA; cdr3_aa: CASSSGTQPDNEQFF; cdr3_nt: TGTGCCAGCAGCTCCGGGACCCAACCCGACAATGAGCAGTTCTTC
j_call: TRBJ2-4; clone_size: few; v_call: TRBV12-3/TRBV12-4; d_call: TRBD2; cdr3_aa: CASSLLAVAKNIQYF; cdr3_nt: TGTGCCAGCAGTTTACTAGCGGTAGCCAAAAACATTCAGTACTTC
j_call: TRBJ2-7; clone_size: NA; v_call: TRBV6-5; d_call: TRBD1; cdr3_aa: CASRRTGGSYEQYF; cdr3_nt: TGTGCCAGCAGAAGGACAGGGGGCTCCTACGAGCAGTACTTC
j_call: TRBJ1-2; clone_size: few; v_call: TRBV6-8; d_call: NA; cdr3_aa: CACRVTPNYGYTF; cdr3_nt: TGTGCCTGCCGCGTGACACCTAACTATGGCTACACCTTC
j_call: TRBJ2-2; clone_size: NA; v_call: TRBV27; d_call: NA; cdr3_aa: CASSLSLRRGRGTGELFF; cdr3_nt: TGTGCCAGCAGTTTATCGTTACGGAGGGGAAGGGGCACCGGGGAGCTGTTTTTT
j_call: TRBJ2-3; clone_size: NA; v_call: TRBV5-1; d_call: TRBD1; cdr3_aa: CASSAGITGGRGTDTQYF; cdr3_nt: TGCGCCAGCAGCGCAGGAATTACAGGGGGAAGGGGCACAGATACGCAGTATTTT
j_call: TRBJ2-3; clone_size: NA; v_call: TRBV6-1; d_call: NA; cdr3_aa: CASSGHRTDTQYF; cdr3_nt: TGTGCCAGCAGTGGCCACCGCACAGATACGCAGTATTTT
j_call: TRBJ2-3; clone_size: few; v_call: TRBV28; d_call: NA; cdr3_aa: CASSRTAHTQYF; cdr3_nt: TGTGCCAGCAGTCGGACTGCCCATACGCAGTATTTT
j_call: TRBJ2-2; clone_size: few; v_call: TRBV27; d_call: TRBD1; cdr3_aa: CASRRGYTGELGNTGELFF; cdr3_nt: TGTGCCAGCAGGAGAGGGTATACAGGGGAGTTGGGGAACACCGGGGAGCTGTTTTTT
j_call: TRBJ1-5; clone_size: many; v_call: TRBV7-2; d_call: TRBD1; cdr3_aa: CASKPGQGDQPQHF; cdr3_nt: TGTGCCAGCAAACCGGGACAGGGCGACCAGCCCCAGCATTTT
j_call: TRBJ2-1; clone_size: NA; v_call: TRBV7-9; d_call: TRBD1; cdr3_aa: CASSPGTEGFF; cdr3_nt: TGTGCCAGCAGCCCCGGGACAGAGGGGTTCTTC
j_call: TRBJ1-4; clone_size: NA; v_call: TRBV9; d_call: NA; cdr3_aa: CASSLGRATEKLFF; cdr3_nt: TGTGCCAGCTCACTTGGGCGTGCGACCGAAAAACTGTTTTTT
j_call: TRBJ2-7; clone_size: few; v_call: TRBV7-6; d_call: TRBD2; cdr3_aa: CASSPLAGGGSYEQYF; cdr3_nt: TGTGCCAGCAGCCCACTAGCGGGGGGAGGTTCCTACGAGCAGTACTTC